A selection of T cell receptor beta chains follows, all from one sample in a study of CD8 T cells in ankylosing spondylitis. Each CDR3 protein gets one entry after TCRdb re-called the 5' RACE reads with MiXCR. The sample lists about 840,000 distinct CDR3 sequences; 12% were seen once. The material sequenced was blood, either unsorted or a sorted T cell fraction (not recorded which). These TCRs come from a male donor with ankylosing spondylitis. Each CDR3 is given with its conserved first and last residue. D genes are given only for firm matches. The size entry is marked missing in some rows and otherwise reads once, few, many or a size class.

-	-	TRBV9	TRBJ2-7	TGTGCCAGCAGCGTATCAGGGGCAGGGGAGCAGTACTTC	CASSVSGAGEQYF
-	-	TRBV29-1	TRBJ2-5	TGCAGCGTTTCGTCGACAGGAAAAGAGACCCAGTACTTC	CSVSSTGKETQYF
-	few	TRBV28	TRBJ2-7	TGTGCCAGCAGGAAGTTCTACGAGCAGTACTTC	CASRKFYEQYF
-	few	TRBV4-3	TRBJ1-5	TGCGCCAGCAGCCAAGGGACAGCCTTAACGCCCCAGCATTTT	CASSQGTALTPQHF
-	-	TRBV20-1	TRBJ2-5	TGCAGTGCTAGAGTTATGGCAGGGGACCAAGAGACCCAGTACTTC	CSARVMAGDQETQYF
-	few	TRBV12-3/TRBV12-4	TRBJ1-6	TGTGCCAGCAGTTGGGGTTCACCCCTCCACTTT	CASSWGSPLHF
TRBD1	many	TRBV10-3	TRBJ1-2	TGTGCCATCAGTTCTTCCGGGACAGCTTTACGGGGCTACACCTTC	CAISSSGTALRGYTF
-	-	TRBV27	TRBJ2-7	TGTGCCAGCAGTTTATGGGGTTTTTCCTCCTACGAGCAGTACTTC	CASSLWGFSSYEQYF
-	few	TRBV13	TRBJ2-2	TGTGCCAGCAGCGGGGACTTACTAGAGGGCACCGGGGAGCTGTTTTTT	CASSGDLLEGTGELFF
-	few	TRBV7-3	TRBJ2-4	TGTGCCAGCAGTGAACAGGGTCAGGGCATTCAGTACTTC	CASSEQGQGIQYF
-	few	TRBV7-2	TRBJ1-3	TGTGCCAGCAGCGTATACCTGGGGTCCTCTGGAAACACCATATATTTT	CASSVYLGSSGNTIYF
-	-	TRBV7-2	TRBJ2-3	TGTGCCAGCAGCTTCCGGTGGGGAGATACGCAGTATTTT	CASSFRWGDTQYF
TRBD2	-	TRBV7-2	TRBJ2-3	TGTGCCAGCAGCTTCCTTAGCGGGGGGATTATCACAGCTACGCAGTATTTT	CASSFLSGGIITATQYF
-	few	TRBV24-1	TRBJ2-3	TGTGCCACCAGTGCCGGGGACCTCATTGGTCCGCAGTATTTT	CATSAGDLIGPQYF
TRBD2	-	TRBV28	TRBJ2-1	TGTGCCAGCAGTTTAAGACTAGCGGGGGAAGAGCAGTTCTTC	CASSLRLAGEEQFF
-	few	TRBV11-2	TRBJ2-3	TGTGCCAGCAGCGCCCAAGGGGGGTACCTGGCTGGAGATACGCAGTATTTT	CASSAQGGYLAGDTQYF
-	few	TRBV5-1	TRBJ2-3	TGCGCCAGCAGCCGACTGGGCCGGAGCACAGATACGCAGTATTTT	CASSRLGRSTDTQYF
TRBD1	-	TRBV29-1	TRBJ2-7	TGCAGCGGGGGGCTGGGACAGGGGAACGAGCAGTACTTC	CSGGLGQGNEQYF
TRBD2	few	TRBV12-3/TRBV12-4	TRBJ2-1	TGTGCCAGCAGTCCATGGGGGCTAGCGGGGGCGTACTACAATGAGCAGTTCTTC	CASSPWGLAGAYYNEQFF
-	many	TRBV12-3/TRBV12-4	TRBJ2-1	TGTGCCAGCAGTTCTTCCCGCGGCTCCTACAATGAGCAGTTCTTC	CASSSSRGSYNEQFF
-	-	TRBV6-1	TRBJ1-2	TGTGCCAGCTCGTTAAGTTTCGGGTTACAAAACTATGGCTACACCTTC	CASSLSFGLQNYGYTF
-	-	TRBV4-1	TRBJ1-2	TGCGCCAGCAGCCATGGGACGCGAGGGAACTATGGCTACACCTTC	CASSHGTRGNYGYTF
-	-	TRBV20-1	TRBJ2-3	TGCAGTGCTAGAGATCGCAGGGACTGGAGTCAAAGTCGCGCGCAGTATTTT	CSARDRRDWSQSRAQYF
-	-	TRBV3-1	TRBJ1-6	TGTGCCAGCAGCCAAAGACTACGGTTGAATTCACCCCTCCACTTT	CASSQRLRLNSPLHF
-	many	TRBV29-1	TRBJ2-3	TGCAGCGGACAGGTTCAAGGGGATACGCAGTATTTT	CSGQVQGDTQYF
-	many	TRBV7-9	TRBJ2-2	TGTGCCAGCAGCCTCCGACGGACGTTTAAGACCGGGGAGCTGTTTTTT	CASSLRRTFKTGELFF
TRBD2	-	TRBV4-3	TRBJ2-6	TGCGCCAGCAGCCAAGGAATAGCGGGGTTCTCTGGGGCCAACGTCCTGACTTTC	CASSQGIAGFSGANVLTF
-	few	TRBV20-1	TRBJ2-7	TGCAGTGCTCGTGGATTGAACGGGGACGAGCAGTACTTC	CSARGLNGDEQYF
TRBD1	-	TRBV7-8	TRBJ1-5	TGTGCCAGCAGGCCTTATGGGGGACAGGGGAGGCCAAATAGCAATCAGCCCCAGCATTTT	CASRPYGGQGRPNSNQPQHF
-	few	TRBV5-1	TRBJ2-7	TGCGCCAGCAGCTGGGGTCATGACCTTTCCTACGAGCAGTACTTC	CASSWGHDLSYEQYF
TRBD2	-	TRBV20-1	TRBJ2-3	TGCAGTGCTAGAGACCCGTCCGCTAGCGGGATCGATGATACGCAGTATTTT	CSARDPSASGIDDTQYF
-	-	TRBV7-2	TRBJ2-7	TGTGCCAGCAGCTTCTTCTGGCCTCGCAACGAGCAGTACTTC	CASSFFWPRNEQYF
-	few	TRBV20-1	TRBJ2-7	TGCAGTGCTAGGGGGGGGCTCACCCAAGGGGAGCAGTACTTC	CSARGGLTQGEQYF
TRBD1	-	TRBV7-6	TRBJ1-1	TGTGCCAGCAGCTTATATTGGGGACAGGGGGCTGAAGCTTTCTTT	CASSLYWGQGAEAFF
TRBD1	few	TRBV7-8	TRBJ1-1	TGTGCCAGCAGCCTTCTCAGGGGGCAGACTGAAGCTTTCTTT	CASSLLRGQTEAFF
-	-	TRBV12-3/TRBV12-4	TRBJ2-6	TGTGCCAGCGCCCCCTCTGGGGCCAACGTCCTGACTTTC	CASAPSGANVLTF
-	few	TRBV6-1	TRBJ2-1	TGTGCCAGCAGCCTCCCACCCCCTGGAGCTGAGCAGTTCTTC	CASSLPPPGAEQFF
-	-	TRBV11-2	TRBJ2-7	TGTGCCAGCAGCCCATTTTTGCAGGGGCCCACCTACGAGCAGTACTTC	CASSPFLQGPTYEQYF
-	few	TRBV6-2/TRBV6-3	TRBJ2-7	TGTGCCAGCAGTTACACCTGGGGCGGCTACGAGCAGTACTTC	CASSYTWGGYEQYF
TRBD2	few	TRBV20-1	TRBJ2-1	TGCAGTGCTAGAGGTAGACTAGCGGCCTACAATGAGCAGTTCTTC	CSARGRLAAYNEQFF
-	few	TRBV6-1	TRBJ1-5	TGTGCCAGCAGGGGCAGCCTTATCGATCAGCCCCAGCATTTT	CASRGSLIDQPQHF
-	many	TRBV6-5	TRBJ2-2	TGTGCCAGCAGTTACCAGCCGACAGTCACCGGGGAGCTGTTTTTT	CASSYQPTVTGELFF